The 5 T cell receptor beta chains listed next were all sequenced from one sample in a study of regulatory dendritic cells for organ transplantation. Assay: immunoSEQ multiplex PCR; the TCRdb copy retains only in-frame clones and omits some. There are under 35,000 clones in the sample; roughly 89% occur only once, and under 0.065% lies in the top ten. Specimen: naive CD4+ T cells from blood. Subset indicated: CD45RA+ naive T cells. The receptors come from a human donor in good health.

The J gene is TRBJ1-1, the V gene TRBV7-2; D uncertain. The V end lost 1 base, the J end lost 7 bases, and 19 bases lay between the germline ends. The CDR3 consists of 16 residues. Per germline, CDR1 SGHTA and CDR2 FQGNSA. DNA of the CDR3: TGTGCCAGCAGCTTAGGCTCCGGGATCCCAGGCGGTGAAGCTTTCTTT. Translation: CASSLGSGIPGGEAFF.

This chain joins TRBV30 and TRBJ2-5; D not certain. V lost 3 bases to trimming and J lost 1 base, with 9 bases between them. The CDR3 has 13 residues. CDR1 and CDR2 from the germline V gene are GTSNPN and SVGIG (reference sequence). CDR3 nucleotides: TGTGCCTGGAGCAGTGGGCTCCAAGAGACCCAGTACTTC. Translation gives CAWSSGLQETQYF.

The chain uses TRBV15 and TRBJ2-7; 7 bases map to TRBD2. The V gene end was trimmed by 2 bases and the J gene end by 4 bases; junction bases not matched to a gene: 14. Germline assignment: CDR1 LNHNV and CDR2 YYDKDF (reference sequence). The CDR3 totals 17 residues. CDR3 amino acids: CATSRYSTSSPGYEQYF. The CDR3 nucleotides are TGTGCCACCAGCAGATACTCGACTAGCTCCCCGGGTTACGAGCAGTACTTC. The full variable domain, completed using reference TRBV15 and TRBJ2-7, is DAMVIQNPRYQVTQFGKPVTLSCSQTLNHNVMYWYQQKSSQAPKLLFHYYDKDFNNEADTPDNFQSRRPNTSFCFLDIRSPGLGDTAMYLCATSRYSTSSPGYEQYFGPGTRLTVT.

The chain has TRBV9 and TRBJ2-7, with 8 bases identical to TRBD1. Losses at the gene ends were 3 bases for V and 2 bases for J; bases not matched to a gene: 7. This CDR3 is 15 amino acids long. Germline V gene sequence: CDR1 SGDLS, CDR2 YYNGEE. The CDR3 DNA follows: TGTGCCAGCAGCGACGGGACAGGCATTCCCTACGAGCAGTACTTC. Residues: CASSDGTGIPYEQYF.

This clone appeared a single time. The genes are TRBV7-8 and TRBJ2-3, with 8 bases lining up with TRBD1. Germline V gene data show CDR1 as SGHVS and CDR2 as FQNEAQ. CDR3 size: 14 residues. The ends lost 4 bases at V and 7 bases at J; junction bases unmatched: 7. Written as DNA, the CDR3 is TGTGCCAGCAGCTCCTTAGACAGGGGAAATACGCAGTATTTT. Amino acids: CASSSLDRGNTQYF.